This T cell receptor beta chain derives from a study of cytomegalovirus exposure and HLA in healthy donors. V was pared by 4 bases and J by 8 bases, with 4 bases of the junction left unmatched. CDR3 size: 15 residues. Germline V gene lookup returns CDR1 WSHSY and CDR2 SAAADI. With 60 Vbeta and 13 Jbeta primers, the PCR was carried out. Only in-frame clones appear in the TCRdb table, and some are missing; sequencing was by immunoSEQ multiplex PCR. The data contain approximately 110,000 clones, 69% of them singletons. This clone was seen a few times. The chain has TRBV10-2 and TRBJ2-2, with 13 bases fitting TRBD2. The sample consisted of PBMCs. The receptor was derived from a woman between 70 and 85 years old in good health and CMV-seropositive. CDR3: CASSGPGLAGGELFF. The CDR3 DNA follows: TGCGCCAGCAGTGGGCCGGGACTAGCGGGGGGGGAGCTGTTTTTT.